The 8 T cell receptor beta chains below were found in one sample sequenced in a study of blood T cell repertoires in COVID-19. Profiling relied on immunoSEQ multiplex PCR, and the TCRdb table lists in-frame clones only, not all of them. Of 300,000 to 350,000 clones listed, more than 70% are singletons. Sequenced sample: peripheral blood. These receptors all stem from a man aged 25-45 years with active or convalescent COVID-19.

The V call is TRBV9, the J call TRBJ2-1, with TRBD1 matching 8 bases. After removal of 0 bases from V and 7 bases from J, the junction contained 6 bases not matched to a gene. Germline loops: CDR1 SGDLS, CDR2 YYNGEE. CDR3 length: 15 residues. The chain's CDR3 is CASSVAGGRNNEQFF. The CDR3 region has the DNA TGTGCCAGCAGCGTAGCAGGGGGCCGGAATAATGAGCAGTTCTTC.

This sequence joins TRBV4-1 and TRBJ1-5; D is uncertain. Germline V lookup: CDR1 MGHRA, CDR2 YSYEKL. Between the trimmed V and J ends, which lost 1 base and 3 bases, there was a span of 7 bases. The CDR3 runs 14 residues. The CDR3 DNA reads TGCGCCAGCAGCCAAGGCGGATTCAATCAGCCCCAGCATTTT. Amino acids: CASSQGGFNQPQHF.

The chain employs TRBV27 and TRBJ2-5; the match to TRBD2 covers 7 bases. Per the germline V gene, CDR1 is MNHEY and CDR2 is SMNVEV (reference sequence). With 0 bases clipped from V and 3 bases from J, the junction kept 1 base outside the gene matches. There are 14 residues in the CDR3. CDR3 sequence reads: CASSLSGGEETQYF. The CDR3 bases are TGTGCCAGCAGTTTATCGGGAGGGGAAGAGACCCAGTACTTC.

The V and J genes are TRBV30 and TRBJ2-2; D is perhaps TRBD2 (5 bases). The CDR3 has 12 amino acids. V lost 3 bases and J 6 bases, leaving 8 bases between the germline ends. Germline V gene sequence: CDR1 GTSNPN, CDR2 SVGIG (reference sequence). The CDR3 nucleotides read TGTGCCTGGAGCCCGAGGGCCGGGGAGCTGTTTTTT. Its protein is CAWSPRAGELFF.

V gene TRBV3-1 (or the pseudogene TRBV3-2) combines with J gene TRBJ1-5, with 7 positions matching TRBD1. The CDR3 covers 13 residues. The V and J ends lost 6 bases and 4 bases, in that order; junction bases with no gene match: 3. Per germline, CDR1 LGHDT and CDR2 YNNKEL (reference sequence). The CDR3 loop reads CASSADRNQPQHF. The CDR3 coding sequence is TGTGCCAGCAGTGCGGACAGGAATCAGCCCCAGCATTTT.

The genes are TRBV7-2 and TRBJ2-3, with a possible D match to TRBD2 (6 bases). Germline assignment: CDR1 SGHTA and CDR2 FQGNSA. The V and J ends lost 2 bases and 4 bases respectively, with 10 bases between them. This CDR3 contains 14 residues. The CDR3: CASSLTSSPDTQYF. In nucleotides, the CDR3 is TGTGCCAGCAGCTTAACTAGCTCCCCAGATACGCAGTATTTT. Full variable domain (remainder filled in from reference TRBV7-2 and TRBJ2-3): GAGVSQSPSNKVTEKGKDVELRCDPISGHTALYWYRQSLGQGLEFLIYFQGNSAPDKSGLPSDRFSAERTGGSVSTLTIQRTQQEDSAVYLCASSLTSSPDTQYFGPGTRLTVL.

This chain links TRBV6-2 or TRBV6-3 with TRBJ2-4, with a possible D match to TRBD2 (7 bases). Trimming took off 6 bases at V and 6 bases at J, with 18 bases between the two ends. CDR1 MNHEY and CDR2 SVGEGT come from the germline V gene. This CDR3 is built from 15 residues. CDR3 region: CASSLRGDKPNIQYF. The CDR3 coding sequence is TGTGCCAGCAGCCTCCGGGGGGACAAGCCAAACATTCAGTACTTC.

The chain uses TRBV4-1 and TRBJ1-2; D is ambiguous. CDR1 is MGHRA, CDR2 YSYEKL, per germline. This CDR3 is 13 amino acids long. V gave up 1 base and J gave up 1 base, with 4 bases separating them. As DNA, the CDR3 is TGCGCCAGCAGCCAAGTGTATAACTATGGCTACACCTTC. Amino acid sequence: CASSQVYNYGYTF.